This record looks at one T cell receptor beta chain sequence and its context. Its antigen is not identified. The source of the sample is a study of Ad26.COV2.S vaccination and SARS-CoV-2 variants. The wider study: The authors gave Ad26.COV2.S intramuscularly, either once or twice 56 days apart.

This CDR3 contains 16 residues. Germline values: CDR1 SGHTA, CDR2 FQGNSA. With V trimmed by 2 bases and J by 4 bases, 9 bases remained unmatched. The treatment denotes: roughly 18 received Ad26.COV2.S at low or high dose, single or two shots; a few received placebo; per-sample allocation not given. Following the first vaccine or placebo injection, samples were taken on day 63. Data came from immunoSEQ multiplex PCR; TCRdb stores just in-frame clones and leaves some out. The sample includes around 300,000 clones, roughly 90% of them seen just once. Study-wide results and limits: Vaccinees showed greater spike-specific TCR breadth than placebo recipients.

The receptor comes from a person between 18 and 60 years old who received the Ad26.COV2.S COVID-19 vaccine or a placebo. This chain connects TRBV7-2 to TRBJ2-3; 7 bases align to TRBD2. Sequencing was performed on peripheral blood, taken in a trial of Ad26.COV2.S vaccine versus placebo. For the CDR3, the DNA is TGTGCCAGCAGCTTATTGGGCGGGAGAAGGGCAGATACGCAGTATTTT. Translation gives CASSLLGGRRADTQYF.